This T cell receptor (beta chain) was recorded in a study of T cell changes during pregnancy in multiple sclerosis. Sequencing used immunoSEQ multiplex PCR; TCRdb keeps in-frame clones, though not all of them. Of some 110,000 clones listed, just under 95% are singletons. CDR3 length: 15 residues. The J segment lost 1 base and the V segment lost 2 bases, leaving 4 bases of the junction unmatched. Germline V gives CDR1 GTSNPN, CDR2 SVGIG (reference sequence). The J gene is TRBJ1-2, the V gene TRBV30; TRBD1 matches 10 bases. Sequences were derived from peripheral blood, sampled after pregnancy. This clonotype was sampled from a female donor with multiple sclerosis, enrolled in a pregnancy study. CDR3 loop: CAWSPGQGINYGYTF. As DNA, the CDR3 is TGTGCCTGGAGTCCGGGACAGGGGATTAACTATGGCTACACCTTC. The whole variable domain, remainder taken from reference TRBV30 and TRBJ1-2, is SQTIHQWPATLVQPVGSPLSLECTVEGTSNPNLYWYRQAAGRGLQLLFYSVGIGQISSEVPQNLSASRPQDRQFILSSKKLLLSDSGFYLCAWSPGQGINYGYTFGSGTRLTVV.